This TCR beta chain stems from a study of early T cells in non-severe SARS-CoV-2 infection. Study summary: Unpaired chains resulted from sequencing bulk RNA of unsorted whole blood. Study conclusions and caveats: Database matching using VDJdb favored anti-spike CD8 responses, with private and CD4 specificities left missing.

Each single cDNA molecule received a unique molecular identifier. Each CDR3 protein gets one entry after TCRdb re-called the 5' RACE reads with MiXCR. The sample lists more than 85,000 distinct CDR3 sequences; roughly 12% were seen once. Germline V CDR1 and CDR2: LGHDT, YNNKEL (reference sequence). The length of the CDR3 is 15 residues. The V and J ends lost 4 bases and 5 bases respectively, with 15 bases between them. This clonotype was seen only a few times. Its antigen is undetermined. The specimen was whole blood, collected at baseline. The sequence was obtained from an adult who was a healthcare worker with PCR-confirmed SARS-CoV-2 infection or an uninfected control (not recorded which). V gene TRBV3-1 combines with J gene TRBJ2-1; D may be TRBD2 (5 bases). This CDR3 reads CASSPLALADNEQFF. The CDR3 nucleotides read TGTGCCAGCAGCCCCCTCGCCCTAGCTGACAATGAGCAGTTCTTC.